In this sample, the clone carrying this T cell receptor (beta chain) turned up many times. What it recognizes is unknown. These data originate in a study of T cell repertoires in cytomegalovirus infection. Turning to the study itself: HLA-B-restricted CMV epitopes that are well studied, plus recently identified HLA-C-restricted ones, were used by the study. Public TCR beta signatures provided an indication of both CMV infection and a matching HLA type.

General study points: The response measured ex vivo was dominated by TCR beta clonotypes (HLA-C-restricted and CMV-specific).

TCRdb recomputed calls from the reads with MiXCR, one row per CDR3 protein. Of some 500,000 distinct CDR3 sequences listed, roughly 34% are singletons. V was cut by 1 base and J by 5 bases, with 12 bases left in between. The germline CDR1 and CDR2 sequences are SGHTA and FQGNSA. The CDR3 runs 15 residues. The source is a human donor in good health (CMV status not recorded). Some clones in this sample may be carry-over from other donors' samples. This rearrangement joins TRBV7-2 to TRBJ1-5; maybe TRBD1 (5 bases). Specimen: cultured PBMCs, collected from culture after CMV antigen stimulation. The CDR3 spells CASSLDGRQYQPQHF. The CDR3, as DNA: TGTGCCAGCAGCTTAGATGGTCGACAGTATCAGCCCCAGCATTTT.